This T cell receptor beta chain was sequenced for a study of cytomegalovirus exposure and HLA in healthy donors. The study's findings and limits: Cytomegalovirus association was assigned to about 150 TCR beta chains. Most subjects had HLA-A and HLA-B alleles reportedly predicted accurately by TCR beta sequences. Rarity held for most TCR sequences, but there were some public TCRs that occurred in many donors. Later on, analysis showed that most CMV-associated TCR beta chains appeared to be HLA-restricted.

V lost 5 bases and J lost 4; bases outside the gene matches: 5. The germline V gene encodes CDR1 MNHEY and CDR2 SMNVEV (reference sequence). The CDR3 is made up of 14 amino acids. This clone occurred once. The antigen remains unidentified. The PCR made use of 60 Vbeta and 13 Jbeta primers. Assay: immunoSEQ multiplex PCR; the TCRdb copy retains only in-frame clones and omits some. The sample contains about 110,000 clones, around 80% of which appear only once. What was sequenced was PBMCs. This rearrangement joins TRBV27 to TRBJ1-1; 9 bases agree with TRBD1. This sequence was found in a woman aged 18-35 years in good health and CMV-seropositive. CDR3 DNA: TGTGCCAGCAGTCCTCGACAGGGGGGCACTGAAGCTTTCTTT. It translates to CASSPRQGGTEAFF.